This T cell receptor (beta chain) is from a study of blood T cell repertoires in COVID-19. About the research overall: Acute and convalescent COVID-19 samples came from the United States, Italy and Spain. PBMCs, B-cell-depleted T cells, or T cells provided the cDNA or gDNA that made up the material.

Original handling: Researchers report that nucleated cell counts were estimated from reference gene primer amplification. Sequencing used immunoSEQ multiplex PCR; TCRdb keeps in-frame clones, though not all of them. That table furnishes V, J and clone size, whereas the DNA furnished D and trimming. The sample yields about 180,000 clones, approximately 84% seen once. The V and J ends lost 5 bases and 3 bases respectively, with 8 bases between them. This CDR3 region has 12 residues. CDR1 is MNHNY, CDR2 SVGAGI, per germline (reference sequence). The chain links TRBV6-6 to TRBJ2-7; no reliable D call. The sequenced material came from peripheral blood. The receptor was derived from a human donor in a cohort sampled during active COVID-19. CDR3 protein: CASSLSGYEQYF. CDR3 DNA: TGTGCCAGCAGTCTGTCGGGCTACGAGCAGTACTTC.